The 5 T cell receptor beta chains presented below share a single source sample, sequenced in a study of T cell responses to AZD1222 COVID-19 vaccine. The assay was immunoSEQ multiplex PCR, and TCRdb's table has in-frame clones only and misses some. The data hold approximately 150,000 clones, with around 88% observed a single time. Sequenced material: peripheral blood, taken on day 0 of MenACWY control vaccination. The receptors stem from an adult in good health.

The chain carries TRBV5-1 and TRBJ2-7; 7 bases are a match to TRBD2. Germline V gives CDR1 SGHRS, CDR2 YFSETQ. The CDR3 runs 15 residues. The V and J ends lost 0 bases and 3 bases, in that order; junction bases with no gene match: 6. CDR3 DNA sequence: TGCGCCAGCAGCTTGGCGGGGGGATCGGGCTACGAGCAGTACTTC. Encoded protein: CASSLAGGSGYEQYF.

A few counts support this clone. J is TRBJ1-2 and V is TRBV7-9, with 10 bases fitting TRBD1. V gave up 6 bases and J gave up 5 bases; unmatched junction bases: 6. The CDR3 has 14 amino acids. Germline CDR1 SEHNR, CDR2 FQNEAQ (reference sequence). The CDR3 DNA reads TGTGCCAGCAGTCCCGACAGGGGGCCATATGGCTACACCTTC. It codes for CASSPDRGPYGYTF.

The chain is built from TRBV12-3 or TRBV12-4 and TRBJ1-5; TRBD1 might be the D (5 bases). The CDR3 is 13 amino acids. Trimming removed 4 bases at V and 5 bases at J, with 9 bases between. The CDR3 loop reads CASSWGFDQPQHF. The CDR3 DNA reads as TGTGCCAGCAGTTGGGGGTTCGATCAGCCCCAGCATTTT.

This chain uses TRBV21-1 with TRBJ2-7; TRBD1, the D gene given by the table, was not confirmed from the DNA. TRBV21-1 is annotated as a pseudogene. The length of the CDR3 is 15 residues. CDR3 bases: TGTGCCAGCAGCAAAGAAAACCGCAGGGTACCCGAGCAGTACTTC. The encoded protein is CASSKENRRVPEQYF.

This clone occurred once. The chain links TRBV7-9 to TRBJ1-2, with D possibly matching TRBD1 (5 bases). The CDR3 sequence is 15 residues long. The germline CDR1 and CDR2 sequences are SEHNR and FQNEAQ (reference sequence). The V end lost 0 bases, the J end lost 0 bases, and 8 bases lay between the germline ends. The CDR3 DNA follows: TGTGCCAGCAGCTTAGCGCAGGGCACTAACTATGGCTACACCTTC. This encodes CASSLAQGTNYGYTF.